This TCR beta chain emerged from a study of T cell responses to AZD1222 COVID-19 vaccine. CDR3 length equals 16 residues. The V end lost 4 bases, the J end lost 1 base, and 15 bases lay between the germline ends. The V gene's germline CDR1 is SGHRS and CDR2 YFSETQ. Only one count was recorded for this clone. The antigen remains undetermined. Study findings and constraints: The study found vaccine-associated CD4 TCRs spanning spike, dominant at 160-218 and 743-854. Clonal diversity was possibly underestimated, and the donors were mostly white British, with more females. Baseline seropositivity characterized only a handful of AZD1222 recipients.

Second-dose recipients at about 4 or about 12 weeks were treated as one pooled group. Generated by immunoSEQ multiplex PCR, the TCRdb table keeps only in-frame clones and is missing some. The sample lists tens of thousands of clones, 75% to 95% occurring once. The sequencing used peripheral blood, collected 28 days after the second AZD1222 dose. J is TRBJ1-3 and V is TRBV5-1; no clear D. The TCR comes from an adult who received the AZD1222 COVID-19 vaccine. The CDR3 region has the DNA TGCGCCAGCAGCCCGCTCTCCGTTAGTTCTGGAAACACCATATATTTT. The encoded protein is CASSPLSVSSGNTIYF.